This T cell receptor (beta chain) appears in the sequencing data of a study of shared clonotypes between healthy human individuals. This CDR3 has 13 amino acids. Trimming took 4 bases from V and 3 from J, leaving 11 bases between them. CDR1 and CDR2 (germline): SGHRS, YFSETQ. General study points: Non-shared clonotypes had lower generation probabilities than those shared by all four donors.

TCRdb's copy holds only in-frame clones and misses some; the assay was immunoSEQ multiplex PCR. Found here are some 1.5 million clones, roughly 96% of them singletons; the top ten hold 1.2%. On this clone: Its target is not known.

The source is a man younger than 40 in good health. V is TRBV5-1 and J is TRBJ2-7, with D unclear. Sequenced material: naive CD4+ T cells sorted from blood. Specified subset: CD45RA+ positively selected. The CDR3 here is CASSLPDGYEQYF. The DNA of the CDR3 is TGCGCCAGCAGCCTACCGGACGGCTACGAGCAGTACTTC.